This TCR beta chain was obtained from a study of blood T cell repertoires in COVID-19. Overall study context: Sites in the United States, Italy and Spain provided acute and convalescent COVID-19 samples. T cells, B-cell-depleted T cells, or PBMCs supplied cDNA or gDNA.

Some clones are missing from TCRdb's copy, which holds only in-frame ones; the method was immunoSEQ multiplex PCR. The table includes about 300,000 clones, 70% to 85% detected once. This clone was seen more than once but under ten times. Patients in Seattle were enrolled during active infection, then followed longitudinally. The CDR3 is 10 residues long. The sequence came from a human donor with COVID-19, enrolled during active disease. The donor label of this sample is uncertain. The genes are TRBV21-1 and TRBJ1-1; the D call of TRBD1 is as the table states it, not checked on the DNA. TRBV21-1 is a recognized pseudogene. The specimen sequenced was peripheral blood. For the CDR3, the DNA is TGTGCCAGCTACAGGGCGTACGCTTTCTTT. Translated: CASYRAYAFF.